This is a list of T cell receptor beta chains from one sample in a study of a mutant IDH1 vaccine in newly diagnosed glioma. Clones were sequenced by immunoSEQ multiplex PCR, and TCRdb holds only the in-frame ones, with some missing. The top ten clones hold 5.1% of a sample with about 42,000 clones, approximately 80% of them seen once. These receptors are not linked to any known antigen. The sequencing here drew on PBMCs, taken from a glioma patient whose treatment included an IDH1 peptide vaccine. These receptors were obtained from a woman aged 45-65 years with glioma. Both conserved end residues are part of each CDR3. The D gene is left open where the match is weak. Clone size, where shown, is once, few, many, or a class for clones that have expanded.

J: TRBJ2-7
size: NA
D: TRBD1
V: TRBV5-6
CDR3: CASRLRGQATYEQYF
DNA: TGTGCCAGCAGATTGCGAGGACAGGCTACCTACGAGCAGTACTTC

J: TRBJ1-1
size: NA
D: NA
V: TRBV5-6
CDR3: CASSLRGHPANTEAFF
DNA: TGTGCCAGCAGCTTGAGGGGCCATCCTGCGAACACTGAAGCTTTCTTT

J: TRBJ1-1
size: NA
D: NA
V: TRBV6-5
CDR3: CASSSIQGTEAFF
DNA: TGTGCCAGCAGTTCCATACAAGGCACTGAAGCTTTCTTT

J: TRBJ2-1
size: NA
D: NA
V: TRBV7-8
CDR3: CASSLDGGPNLGFDEQFF
DNA: TGTGCCAGCAGCTTGGACGGGGGGCCTAATCTAGGGTTCGATGAGCAGTTCTTC

J: TRBJ1-4
size: NA
D: TRBD1
V: TRBV7-2
CDR3: CASSSTGASEKLFF
DNA: TGTGCCAGCAGCTCCACAGGGGCAAGTGAAAAACTGTTTTTT

J: TRBJ1-5
size: NA
D: NA
V: TRBV6-1
CDR3: CATPGEGNSNQPQHF
DNA: TGTGCCACCCCCGGGGAAGGGAACAGCAATCAGCCCCAGCATTTT

J: TRBJ1-1
size: NA
D: NA
V: TRBV2
CDR3: CASPLREGTEAFF
DNA: TGTGCCAGCCCATTACGGGAGGGAACTGAAGCTTTCTTT

J: TRBJ2-7
size: NA
D: NA
V: TRBV5-6
CDR3: CASSLGQNEQYF
DNA: TGTGCCAGCAGCTTGGGACAAAACGAGCAGTACTTC

J: TRBJ1-3
size: NA
D: NA
V: TRBV5-1
CDR3: CASRAGGPLSSGNTIYF
DNA: TGCGCCAGCCGCGCCGGAGGGCCATTGTCGTCGGGAAACACCATATATTTT

J: TRBJ1-4
size: NA
D: TRBD1
V: TRBV7-9
CDR3: CASSLPQGARTNEKLFF
DNA: TGTGCCAGCAGCTTACCACAGGGGGCGCGGACTAATGAAAAACTGTTTTTT

J: TRBJ2-1
size: once
D: NA
V: TRBV6-5
CDR3: CASSSAGTVVNNEQFF
DNA: TGTGCCAGCAGTTCCGCGGGGACGGTAGTCAACAATGAGCAGTTCTTC

J: TRBJ1-1
size: NA
D: NA
V: TRBV9
CDR3: CASSVEGADTEAFF
DNA: TGTGCCAGCAGCGTAGAAGGGGCGGACACTGAAGCTTTCTTT

J: TRBJ2-5
size: NA
D: NA
V: TRBV4-3
CDR3: CASSQDGGGETQYF
DNA: TGCGCCAGCAGCCAAGATGGGGGAGGCGAGACCCAGTACTTC

J: TRBJ2-6
size: NA
D: NA
V: TRBV2
CDR3: CASSGLGQSLVGANVLTF
DNA: TGTGCCAGCAGTGGACTAGGACAGAGTTTAGTTGGGGCCAACGTCCTGACTTTC

J: TRBJ2-2
size: few
D: NA
V: TRBV7-3
CDR3: CASSLGRARGTGELFF
DNA: TGTGCCAGCAGCTTAGGCAGGGCACGCGGCACCGGGGAGCTGTTTTTT

J: TRBJ2-3
size: NA
D: NA
V: TRBV19
CDR3: CASSWGGRTDTQYF
DNA: TGTGCCAGTAGCTGGGGGGGGCGCACAGATACGCAGTATTTT

J: TRBJ1-1
size: NA
D: NA
V: TRBV6-5
CDR3: CASRTSGATAFF
DNA: TGTGCCAGCAGGACATCAGGGGCTACCGCTTTCTTT

J: TRBJ2-7
size: NA
D: NA
V: TRBV5-1
CDR3: CASSSGLGDYEQYF
DNA: TGCGCCAGCAGCTCCGGACTGGGAGACTACGAGCAGTACTTC

J: TRBJ1-3
size: NA
D: TRBD1
V: TRBV5-1
CDR3: CASSTQTGEVNTIYF
DNA: TGCGCCAGCAGCACCCAGACAGGGGAGGTAAACACCATATATTTT

J: TRBJ1-4
size: NA
D: NA
V: TRBV28
CDR3: CASRGQPNEKLFFGSGTEKLFF
DNA: NA

J: TRBJ2-3
size: NA
D: NA
V: TRBV29-1
CDR3: CSVATGTHTDTQYF
DNA: TGCAGCGTTGCGACAGGAACACATACAGATACGCAGTATTTT

J: TRBJ2-5
size: NA
D: NA
V: TRBV6-5
CDR3: CASHKQGQETQYF
DNA: TGTGCCAGCCACAAGCAGGGCCAAGAGACCCAGTACTTC

J: TRBJ2-6
size: medium-sized
D: TRBD1
V: TRBV14
CDR3: CASSRQGGAANVLTF
DNA: TGTGCCAGCAGCCGACAGGGGGGAGCGGCCAACGTCCTGACTTTC

J: TRBJ1-5
size: NA
D: NA
V: TRBV6-5
CDR3: CASSPGDQPQHF
DNA: TGTGCCAGCAGTCCAGGGGATCAGCCCCAGCATTTT

J: TRBJ1-3
size: once
D: NA
V: TRBV5-1
CDR3: CASSLGPSSGNTIYF
DNA: TGCGCCAGCAGCTTAGGACCGAGCTCTGGAAACACCATATATTTT

J: TRBJ1-5
size: NA
D: NA
V: TRBV6-6
CDR3: CASSYSDTNQPQHF
DNA: TGTGCCAGCAGTTACTCGGACACAAATCAGCCCCAGCATTTT

J: TRBJ2-7
size: NA
D: TRBD1
V: TRBV14
CDR3: CASSHLGQGTYEQYF
DNA: TGTGCCAGCAGCCACCTGGGACAGGGGACCTACGAGCAGTACTTC

J: TRBJ2-7
size: once
D: NA
V: TRBV19
CDR3: CASSLRGHVSYEQYF
DNA: TGTGCCAGTAGTCTCCGGGGGCATGTAAGCTACGAGCAGTACTTC

J: TRBJ1-2
size: few
D: TRBD1
V: TRBV29-1
CDR3: CSVYGQELTSNYGYTF
DNA: TGCAGCGTTTACGGACAGGAGCTAACATCTAACTATGGCTACACCTTC

J: TRBJ2-7
size: NA
D: TRBD1
V: TRBV19
CDR3: CASSSNGQGGLYEQYF
DNA: TGTGCCAGTAGTTCCAATGGACAGGGAGGACTCTACGAGCAGTACTTC

J: TRBJ1-1
size: NA
D: TRBD1
V: TRBV7-9
CDR3: CASSLGGTGPLLEAFF
DNA: TGTGCCAGCAGCTTAGGGGGGACAGGTCCTCTCCTTGAAGCTTTCTTT

J: TRBJ2-7
size: NA
D: NA
V: TRBV6-5
CDR3: CASSGRTSLYEQYF
DNA: TGTGCCAGCAGTGGCAGGACTTCCCTCTACGAGCAGTACTTC

J: TRBJ1-4
size: NA
D: TRBD1
V: TRBV4-2
CDR3: CASSQGGTVNEKLFF
DNA: TGTGCCAGCAGCCAAGGTGGGACAGTAAATGAAAAACTGTTTTTT

J: TRBJ2-6
size: NA
D: NA
V: TRBV19
CDR3: CAGQSSGANVLTF
DNA: TGTGCCGGGCAGAGCTCTGGGGCCAACGTCCTGACTTTC

J: TRBJ2-3
size: few
D: TRBD1
V: TRBV4-1
CDR3: CASSQDRTGGVTDTQYF
DNA: TGCGCCAGCAGCCAAGATAGGACAGGGGGTGTGACAGATACGCAGTATTTT

J: TRBJ2-1
size: NA
D: NA
V: TRBV5-6
CDR3: CASSWTGTRVDNEQFF
DNA: TGTGCCAGCAGCTGGACCGGGACCCGCGTCGACAATGAGCAGTTCTTC

J: TRBJ2-7
size: NA
D: NA
V: TRBV5-5
CDR3: CASSLAPGGEQYF
DNA: TGTGCCAGCAGCTTGGCCCCAGGAGGCGAGCAGTACTTC

J: TRBJ1-1
size: NA
D: NA
V: TRBV7-2
CDR3: CASNDRPANTEAFF
DNA: TGTGCCAGCAATGACAGGCCGGCGAACACTGAAGCTTTCTTT

J: TRBJ2-5
size: NA
D: NA
V: TRBV18
CDR3: CASSMGAGETQYF
DNA: TGTGCCAGCTCCATGGGGGCCGGGGAGACCCAGTACTTC

J: TRBJ2-5
size: NA
D: TRBD2
V: TRBV5-1
CDR3: CASSSGTSGEETQYF
DNA: TGCGCCAGCAGCTCCGGGACTAGCGGGGAAGAGACCCAGTACTTC

J: TRBJ1-1
size: NA
D: NA
V: TRBV19
CDR3: CASSTGGGSTEAFF
DNA: TGTGCCAGTAGTACGGGGGGTGGGAGCACTGAAGCTTTCTTT

J: TRBJ2-5
size: NA
D: TRBD2
V: TRBV4-1
CDR3: CASSQPAGGKETQYF
DNA: TGCGCCAGCAGCCAACCAGCGGGGGGAAAAGAGACCCAGTACTTC

J: TRBJ1-3
size: NA
D: NA
V: TRBV4-1
CDR3: CASSQVTAKSGNTIYF
DNA: TGCGCCAGCAGCCAAGTGACAGCTAAATCCGGAAACACCATATATTTT

J: TRBJ1-5
size: NA
D: NA
V: TRBV9
CDR3: CASSVGQDRVQPQHF
DNA: TGTGCCAGCAGCGTAGGACAGGATCGGGTTCAGCCCCAGCATTTT

J: TRBJ1-6
size: NA
D: NA
V: TRBV14
CDR3: CASSPSGNSPLHF
DNA: TGTGCCAGCAGCCCTTCGGGGAATTCACCCCTCCACTTT

J: TRBJ2-3
size: NA
D: NA
V: TRBV7-2
CDR3: CASSLVGESSTDTQYF
DNA: TGTGCCAGCAGCTTAGTCGGGGAATCTAGCACAGATACGCAGTATTTT